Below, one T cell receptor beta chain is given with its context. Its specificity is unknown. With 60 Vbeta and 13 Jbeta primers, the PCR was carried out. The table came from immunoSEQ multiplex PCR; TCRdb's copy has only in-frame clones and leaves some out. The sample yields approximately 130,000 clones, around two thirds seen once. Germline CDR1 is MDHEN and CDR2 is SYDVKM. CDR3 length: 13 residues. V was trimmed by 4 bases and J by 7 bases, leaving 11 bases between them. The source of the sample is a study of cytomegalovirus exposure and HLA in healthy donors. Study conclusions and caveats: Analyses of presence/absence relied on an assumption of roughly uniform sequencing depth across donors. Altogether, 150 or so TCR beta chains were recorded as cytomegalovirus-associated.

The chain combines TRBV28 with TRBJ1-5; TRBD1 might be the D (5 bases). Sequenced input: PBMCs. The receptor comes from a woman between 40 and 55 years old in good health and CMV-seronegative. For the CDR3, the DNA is TGTGCCAGCAGTTGGGGGGAGGGACAGCCCCAGCATTTT. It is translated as CASSWGEGQPQHF.